These 28 T cell receptor beta chains share one sample of origin, sequenced in a study of tumor-infiltrating lymphocytes in localized non-small cell lung cancer. Here immunoSEQ multiplex PCR was the method, and the copy in TCRdb shows in-frame clones only, minus some. The sample shows more than 10,000 clones, 84% of them seen only once. The specimen sequenced was lung tumor tissue. The source of these receptors is a human donor with non-small cell lung cancer.

This chain uses TRBV7-7 with TRBJ1-1; D is perhaps TRBD1 (6 bases). V shed 5 bases and J shed 5 bases, with 18 bases lying between them. The germline CDR1 and CDR2 sequences are SSHAT and FNYEAQ (reference sequence). The CDR3 extends over 15 amino acids. The CDR3, as DNA: TGTGCCAGCAGCCCAATACAGGGAGGAGGGACTGAAGCTTTCTTT. Its translation is CASSPIQGGGTEAFF.

The V gene is TRBV7-8, the J gene TRBJ2-7; a weak D match, TRBD1 (5 bases). This CDR3 is built from 14 residues. Trimming stripped 0 bases from V and 6 bases from J, with 12 bases between. Germline V gene data show CDR1 as SGHVS and CDR2 as FQNEAQ. The CDR3 loop reads CASSLAGDWVEQYF. The CDR3 nucleotides are TGTGCCAGCAGCTTAGCAGGGGATTGGGTCGAGCAGTACTTC.

The V call is TRBV5-1, the J call TRBJ2-5, with a possible D match to TRBD2 (5 bases). V lost 5 bases, J lost 1 base, and 15 bases lay in between. Germline CDR1 and CDR2: SGHRS and YFSETQ. CDR3 length: 15 residues. For the CDR3, the DNA is TGCGCCAGCAGAAGTACTAGTAGCCGCCAAGAGACCCAGTACTTC. Protein product: CASRSTSSRQETQYF.

The chain couples TRBV7-9 to TRBJ1-3; D ambiguous. V was cut by 4 bases and J by 3 bases, with 7 bases left in between. There are 13 residues in the CDR3. CDR1 SEHNR and CDR2 FQNEAQ come from the germline V gene (reference sequence). CDR3 sequence: CASSWVNGNTIYF. The CDR3 region has the DNA TGTGCCAGCAGCTGGGTGAATGGAAACACCATATATTTT.

The chain uses TRBV19 and TRBJ2-1; 8 bases fit TRBD2. The CDR3 spans 14 residues. V was pared by 4 bases and J by 7 bases, with 6 bases of the junction left unmatched. CDR1 LNHDA and CDR2 SQIVND come from the germline V gene (reference sequence). This CDR3 reads CASSKPLAGNEQFF. The CDR3 DNA reads as TGTGCCAGTAGTAAACCGCTAGCGGGTAATGAGCAGTTCTTC.

V is TRBV29-1 and J is TRBJ1-3; D possibly corresponds to TRBD1 (6 bases). The CDR3 has 14 amino acids. CDR1 is SQVTM, CDR2 ANQGSEA, per germline. V shed 3 bases and J shed 2 bases, with 11 bases lying between them. As DNA, the CDR3 is TGCAGCGTTGAGACAGGAACGGCTGGAAACACCATATATTTT. Translated, it gives CSVETGTAGNTIYF.

The CDR3 sequence is CASSPFGVAEIYNEQFF. In DNA, the CDR3 is TGTGCCAGCAGTCCGTTCGGAGTAGCGGAGATTTACAATGAGCAGTTCTTC. V is TRBV27 and J is TRBJ2-1; a possible D gene is TRBD2 (6 bases). Germline V gene lookup returns CDR1 MNHEY and CDR2 SMNVEV (reference sequence). The CDR3 is 17 amino acids. Deletions cut 5 bases from V and 4 bases from J, with 21 bases between.

This chain's CDR3 is CASSTTGGKLFF. CDR3 sequence (DNA): TGTGCCAGCAGCACGACAGGGGGAAAACTGTTTTTT. The rearrangement links TRBV6-5 to TRBJ1-4; 9 bases are shared with TRBD1. V lost 6 bases to trimming and J lost 10 bases; unmatched junction nucleotides: 3. Germline CDR1 and CDR2: MNHEY and SVGAGI. This CDR3 contains 12 residues.

The chain employs TRBV10-2 and TRBJ1-2; D is perhaps TRBD1 (5 bases). The CDR3 length is 14 residues. Trimming shortened V by 4 bases and J by 4 bases, and 13 bases separated the two germline ends. The germline gives CDR1 WSHSY, CDR2 SAAADI. The CDR3 here is CASSGGRQGYGYTF. The CDR3, as DNA: TGCGCCAGCAGTGGGGGACGGCAGGGCTATGGCTACACCTTC.

The chain joins TRBV14 to TRBJ2-3, with unresolved D. Germline CDR1 and CDR2: SGHDN and FVKESK. CDR3 length equals 19 residues. Trimming removed 2 bases from V and 0 bases from J, with 21 bases in between. DNA for the CDR3: TGTGCCAGCAGCCAACGGAGTCGTAGGATTGGATCTAGCACAGATACGCAGTATTTT. This gives the protein CASSQRSRRIGSSTDTQYF. The complete variable domain, with remaining parts taken from reference TRBV14 and TRBJ2-3, reads EAGVTQFPSHSVIEKGQTVTLRCDPISGHDNLYWYRRVMGKEIKFLLHFVKESKQDESGMPNNRFLAERTGGTYSTLKVQPAELEDSGVYFCASSQRSRRIGSSTDTQYFGPGTRLTVL.

This sequence joins TRBV7-2 and TRBJ2-1; 7 bases agree with TRBD2. CDR1 is SGHTA, CDR2 FQGNSA, per germline. This CDR3 has 17 residues. V trimming: 0 bases; J trimming: 7 bases; junction bases outside the gene matches: 12. The chain's CDR3 is CASSLAGGPGGGNEQFF. The CDR3 DNA sequence: TGTGCCAGCAGCTTAGCGGGAGGGCCGGGGGGAGGAAATGAGCAGTTCTTC.

V and J are TRBV7-6 and TRBJ2-5; 11 bases agree with TRBD2. This CDR3 spans 16 amino acids. CDR1 and CDR2 from the germline V gene are SGHVS and FNYEAQ. V trimming: 5 bases; J trimming: 5 bases; junction bases outside the gene matches: 10. The CDR3 DNA follows: TGTGCCAGCAGCCCACGGACTAGCGGGTCCGGGGAGACCCAGTACTTC. It codes for CASSPRTSGSGETQYF. The complete variable domain, with remaining parts taken from reference TRBV7-6 and TRBJ2-5, reads GAGVSQSPRYKVTKRGQDVALRCDPISGHVSLYWYRQALGQGPEFLTYFNYEAQQDKSGLPNDRFSAERPEGSISTLTIQRTEQRDSAMYRCASSPRTSGSGETQYFGPGTRLLVL.

The chain couples TRBV14 to TRBJ1-1; D call uncertain. The V end was cut by 1 base, the J end by 0 bases, with 6 bases between. The CDR3 totals 14 residues. Germline V lookup: CDR1 SGHDN, CDR2 FVKESK. CDR3 DNA sequence: TGTGCCAGCAGCCAAGTGTCTGTGAACACTGAAGCTTTCTTT. Encoded protein: CASSQVSVNTEAFF.

The chain carries TRBV11-1 and TRBJ2-7; 13 bases map to TRBD2. Germline V gives CDR1 SGHAT, CDR2 FQDESV (reference sequence). The CDR3 consists of 14 residues. The trim removed 6 bases at V and 4 bases at J, leaving 3 bases unmatched. CDR3 bases: TGTGCCAGCAGTAGGACTAGCGGGAGTTACGAGCAGTACTTC. It codes for CASSRTSGSYEQYF.

The J gene is TRBJ1-2, the V gene TRBV13; D is perhaps TRBD1 (6 bases). Trimming took 3 bases from V and 7 from J, leaving 15 bases between them. There are 14 residues in the CDR3. Germline-derived CDR1 and CDR2 are PRHDT and FYEKMQ (reference sequence). CDR3 in amino acids: CASSLARDIIGYTF. The CDR3 bases are TGTGCCAGCAGCTTGGCCCGGGACATCATTGGCTACACCTTC.

This chain uses TRBV2 with TRBJ1-4; 7 nucleotides align to TRBD1. This CDR3 spans 15 amino acids. CDR1 is SNHLY and CDR2 is FYNNEI in the germline V gene. J lost 7 bases, V lost 6 bases, and 11 bases had no gene match. CDR3 sequence: CASRTNRGHGEKLFF. The CDR3 nucleotides read TGTGCCAGCAGAACCAACAGGGGCCACGGTGAAAAACTGTTTTTT.

This clone has a handful of counts. The chain is built from TRBV6-1 and TRBJ1-5, with 7 bases aligning to TRBD1. Trimming removed 6 bases from V and 4 bases from J; junction bases left unmatched: 6. Germline-derived CDR1 and CDR2 are MNHNS and SASEGT. The CDR3 is made up of 14 amino acids. CDR3 nucleotides: TGTGCCAGCAGGAAGACAGGGTTGAATCAGCCCCAGCATTTT. Translated, it gives CASRKTGLNQPQHF.

The chain has TRBV5-4 and TRBJ2-5; D is perhaps TRBD1 (6 bases). V was cut by 0 bases and J by 4 bases, with 13 bases left in between. The germline CDR1 and CDR2 sequences are SGHNT and YYREEE (reference sequence). CDR3 length equals 15 residues. CDR3 DNA sequence: TGTGCCAGCAGCTTGGGATCAGGGGCGCGAGAGACCCAGTACTTC. Its protein product is CASSLGSGARETQYF. The variable domain in full, with the rest retrieved from reference TRBV5-4 and TRBJ2-5, is ETGVTQSPTHLIKTRGQQVTLRCSSQSGHNTVSWYQQALGQGPQFIFQYYREEENGRGNFPPRFSGLQFPNYSSELNVNALELDDSALYLCASSLGSGARETQYFGPGTRLLVL.

The chain is built from TRBV6-1 and TRBJ1-2, with TRBD1 as a possible D gene (6 bases). This CDR3 contains 14 residues. V shed 11 bases and J shed 0 bases, with 16 bases lying between them. Germline V gives CDR1 MNHNS, CDR2 SASEGT. The CDR3 here is CASRSTGSNYGYTF. The DNA of the CDR3 is TGTGCCTCCCGGTCGACAGGTTCTAACTATGGCTACACCTTC.

This sequence joins TRBV19 and TRBJ1-1, with TRBD1 as a possible D gene (5 bases). This CDR3 comprises 14 residues. V was trimmed by 3 bases and J by 0 bases, leaving 8 bases between them. The germline CDR1 and CDR2 sequences are LNHDA and SQIVND (reference sequence). The CDR3 region has the DNA TGTGCCAGTAGTATTGGGACCTTGAACACTGAAGCTTTCTTT. Translating it yields CASSIGTLNTEAFF.

The chain recombines TRBV7-7 with TRBJ1-5, with D tentatively TRBD1 (5 bases). The CDR3 has 15 amino acids. The V gene lost 2 bases and the J gene lost 6 bases, with 14 bases spanning the gap. From germline, CDR1 is SSHAT and CDR2 FNYEAQ (reference sequence). The CDR3 bases are TGTGCCAGCAGCTTACCTGGACGGGGCGGTCAGCCCCAGCATTTT. Residues: CASSLPGRGGQPQHF.

The chain recombines TRBV30 with TRBJ2-5; 8 positions match TRBD1. V lost 5 bases, J lost 4 bases, and 0 bases stayed unmatched. Germline assignment: CDR1 GTSNPN and CDR2 SVGIG (reference sequence). The CDR3 loop spans 11 amino acids. The CDR3 protein is CAWGQGETQYF. CDR3 DNA sequence: TGTGCCTGGGGACAGGGAGAGACCCAGTACTTC.

The genes are TRBV6-1 and TRBJ2-2; D is possibly TRBD2 (5 bases). With 6 bases removed from V and 3 bases from J, the gap between germline ends came to 8 bases. This CDR3 is 13 amino acids long. Looked up from germline, CDR1 is MNHNS and CDR2 is SASEGT. DNA for the CDR3: TGTGCCAGCAGCAGGACTGACACCGGGGAGCTGTTTTTT. Its protein product is CASSRTDTGELFF.

This chain connects TRBV6-5 to TRBJ1-1, with D hard to call. Germline lookup yields CDR1 MNHEY and CDR2 SVGAGI. Trimming left V 3 bases short and J 10 bases short, with 9 bases between. This CDR3 has 11 residues. This CDR3 is CASSYAGRAFF. Written as DNA, the CDR3 is TGTGCCAGCAGTTATGCCGGGAGAGCTTTCTTT.

The chain recombines TRBV5-6 with TRBJ1-1; D might be TRBD1 (5 bases). The CDR3 has 15 residues. Germline V CDR1 and CDR2: SGHDT, YYEEEE. V was shortened by 5 bases and J by 4 bases, with 18 bases between the two germline ends. The CDR3 DNA is TGTGCCAGCAGACACAGTTTGGGCCAGGGCACTGAAGCTTTCTTT. Its protein is CASRHSLGQGTEAFF. Filled out from reference TRBV5-6 and TRBJ1-1, the complete variable domain reads DAGVTQSPTHLIKTRGQQVTLRCSPKSGHDTVSWYQQALGQGPQFIFQYYEEEERQRGNFPDRFSGHQFPNYSSELNVNALLLGDSALYLCASRHSLGQGTEAFFGQGTRLTVV.

V usage is TRBV9 and J usage is TRBJ2-7; D may be TRBD2 (6 bases). The V gene's germline CDR1 is SGDLS and CDR2 YYNGEE. CDR3 size: 14 residues. Deletions cut 4 bases from V and 7 bases from J, with 18 bases between. The CDR3 here is CASSPRVLGGEQYF. For the CDR3, the DNA is TGTGCCAGCAGCCCCCGGGTGCTTGGGGGGGAGCAGTACTTC.

The chain recombines TRBV27 with TRBJ2-3; D is possibly TRBD1 or TRBD2 (6 bases each). Germline V gene data show CDR1 as MNHEY and CDR2 as SMNVEV (reference sequence). The CDR3 is 12 amino acids. Trimming cost V 4 bases and J 8 bases, with 10 bases left between them. The chain's CDR3 is CASSSRGRTQYF. The CDR3 region has the DNA TGTGCCAGCAGTTCTCGGGGGCGTACGCAGTATTTT.

This clone was counted between two and nine times. This chain links TRBV28 with TRBJ1-1; D unclear. Germline CDR1 and CDR2: MDHEN and SYDVKM. V lost 7 bases to trimming and J lost 5 bases, with 8 bases between them. The length of the CDR3 is 11 residues. CDR3 residues: CASIEGTEAFF. CDR3 bases: TGTGCCAGCATCGAGGGTACTGAAGCTTTCTTT.